These 10 T cell receptor beta chains were sequenced from one sample in a study of blood T cells in healthy people across ages. PCR was performed a second time for roughly 7 to 12 cycles using a sample-barcoded 5' primer and a J-beta primer mix. TCRdb re-derived calls from the 5' RACE reads in MiXCR, one entry per CDR3 protein. The data hold hundreds of thousands of distinct CDR3 sequences, with around 48% observed a single time. The sequencing input was blood. The receptors were sampled from a man aged 25 to 45 in good health.

This clonotype has just a few counts. The chain carries TRBV20-1 and TRBJ2-7, with D perhaps assigned TRBD1 or TRBD2 (5 bases each). The V gene's germline CDR1 is DFQATT and CDR2 SNEGSKA (reference sequence). V lost 5 bases, J lost 1 base, and 15 bases lay in between. The CDR3 length is 14 residues. CDR3 coding DNA: TGCAGTGCTGCTGGGGGTGGTGGATCCTACGAGCAGTACTTC. Protein product: CSAAGGGGSYEQYF.

This clonotype was detected a few times. The chain carries TRBV29-1 and TRBJ2-3; TRBD1 aligns across 9 bases. J gave up 3 bases and V 0 bases, and 7 bases lay outside the gene matches. Germline values: CDR1 SQVTM, CDR2 ANQGSEA. The CDR3 runs to 16 residues. CDR3 DNA sequence: TGCAGCGTTGAAGACGTACAGGGGGCGGCAACAGATACGCAGTATTTT. Its translation is CSVEDVQGAATDTQYF.

V is TRBV6-2 or TRBV6-3 and J is TRBJ2-1; 9 bases agree with TRBD1. After removal of 3 bases from V and 5 bases from J, the junction contained 8 bases not matched to a gene. The V gene's germline CDR1 is MNHEY and CDR2 SVGEGT. This CDR3 region has 16 residues. The CDR3 here is CASSYFRDRANNEQFF. The CDR3 bases are TGTGCCAGCAGTTATTTCCGGGACAGGGCCAACAATGAGCAGTTCTTC.

This clonotype was seen only a few times. The chain employs TRBV2 and TRBJ2-2, with a weak D call TRBD1 (6 bases). V was trimmed by 3 bases and J by 5 bases, leaving 13 bases between them. The CDR3 has 15 residues. The germline gives CDR1 SNHLY, CDR2 FYNNEI. The CDR3 DNA follows: TGTGCCAGCAGTGATCCAGGGGAGAGAACCGGGGAGCTGTTTTTT. The encoded protein is CASSDPGERTGELFF. Filled out from reference TRBV2 and TRBJ2-2, the complete variable domain reads EPEVTQTPSHQVTQMGQEVILRCVPISNHLYFYWYRQILGQKVEFLVSFYNNEISEKSEIFDDQFSVERPDGSNFTLKIRSTKLEDSAMYFCASSDPGERTGELFFGEGSRLTVL.

This clonotype was seen many times. V usage is TRBV9 and J usage is TRBJ1-2; the D gene is possibly TRBD1 (5 bases). Germline V CDR1 and CDR2: SGDLS, YYNGEE. V lost 0 bases and J lost 4, with 13 bases in between. This CDR3 spans 15 amino acids. CDR3 nucleotide sequence: TGTGCCAGCAGCGTAGATGCAGGGCCTTCCTATGGCTACACCTTC. Amino acid sequence: CASSVDAGPSYGYTF.

About this clonotype: A much larger clone lies a single base off, so this may be a read error. The chain is built from TRBV4-2 and TRBJ2-7, with TRBD2 identical over 8 bases. The better agreement between TRBJ2-5 and the DNA end casts doubt on the J call. The germline CDR1 and CDR2 sequences are LGHNA and YNFKEQ. The CDR3 is 15 amino acids. This chain's CDR3 is CASSQGPLAEETQYF. In nucleotides, the CDR3 is TGTGCCAGCAGCCAAGGGCCACTAGCGGAAGAGACCCAGTACTTC.

CDR3 sequence reads: CASSRRQSTCEQYF. The CDR3 coding sequence is TGTGCCAGCAGCCGGAGGCAGTCCACCTGCGAGCAGTACTTC. The rearrangement links TRBV3-1 to TRBJ2-7, with D perhaps TRBD2 (5 bases). Trimming shortened V by 4 bases and J by 6 bases, and 16 bases separated the two germline ends. The CDR3 is 14 residues long. The germline V gene has CDR1 LGHDT and CDR2 YNNKEL (reference sequence).

About this clonotype itself: The junction does not match germline at one end; this may be a read error. V gene TRBV6-5 combines with J gene TRBJ1-5; 10 bases line up with TRBD1. CDR3 size: 20 residues. From germline, CDR1 is MNHEY and CDR2 SVGAGI. Here the CDR3 reads CASSYSSAGQGPSSNQPRHF. CDR3 bases: TGTGCCAGCAGTTATTCCTCCGCGGGACAGGGGCCCTCTAGCAATCAGCCCCGGCATTTT.

V and J are TRBV29-1 and TRBJ2-5; 8 bases align to TRBD1. J was trimmed by 5 bases and V by 0 bases; bases with no gene match: 11. The CDR3 has 16 residues. The germline V gene encodes CDR1 SQVTM and CDR2 ANQGSEA. CDR3 sequence: CSVEDSGTGGLETQYF. In DNA form, the CDR3 reads TGCAGCGTTGAAGATTCGGGCACAGGGGGATTGGAGACCCAGTACTTC.

This chain connects TRBV5-1 to TRBJ2-5; D is tentatively TRBD1 or TRBD2 (6 bases each). TRBJ2-7 matches the DNA end more closely, so the J call is doubtful. The CDR3 extends over 14 amino acids. Per germline, CDR1 SGHRS and CDR2 YFSETQ. The CDR3 nucleotides are TGCGCCAGCAGCTCTGACTCGGGGGCCTCCGAGCAGTACTTC. Translation: CASSSDSGASEQYF.